Reported below is one T cell receptor beta chain. Its antigen is unidentified. Extracted from the samples, RNA was reverse transcribed into cDNA to serve as the sequencing template. The assay was immunoSEQ multiplex PCR, and TCRdb's table has in-frame clones only and misses some. Among tens of thousands of clones listed, roughly 51% were seen once. The ends were cut back, 4 bases at V and 4 bases at J, with 14 bases in the middle. The CDR3 has 15 amino acids. This sample was included in a study of CD8+ T cells in alopecia areata. Findings of the study overall: For lesional scalp, especially alopecia totalis/universalis, clonality was higher than in normal scalp.

The sequenced sample was NKG2D-high CD8+ T cells sorted from blood. This TCR came from a human donor with alopecia areata. V gene TRBV23-1 combines with J gene TRBJ1-5, with TRBD1 as a possible D gene (6 bases). TRBV23-1 is noted as an ORF with a role that remains uncertain. The CDR3 bases are TGCGCCAGCAGTCTCCTGACAGGAGCGAATCAGCCCCAGCATTTT. This sequence encodes CASSLLTGANQPQHF.